These 25 T cell receptor beta chains originate from one sample sequenced in a study of shared clonotypes between healthy human individuals (dated by TCRdb to the early 2020s). Libraries were prepared through the immunoSEQ multiplex PCR assay. TCRdb's version of the immuneACCESS table is confined to in-frame rearrangements and falls short of the full clone set. An unresolved V gene accounts for under half of the shortfall where checked; the remainder is of unknown origin. Present in this sample are around 240,000 clones, 50% to 75% of which were seen just once. The biggest ten clones account for around 10% of the sample. Input material: memory CD4+ T cells sorted from blood. In light of the paper, this sample's cell subset or site label describes: CD45RA-negative fraction. These receptors came from a man aged 30 to 39 in good health.

The chain carries TRBV7-9 and TRBJ2-7, with D perhaps given as TRBD1 or TRBD2 (6 bases each). This CDR3 has 12 amino acids. V was clipped by 4 bases and J by 6 bases, with 10 bases between them. Germline V gene data show CDR1 as SEHNR and CDR2 as FQNEAQ (reference sequence). The CDR3 protein is CASSWGAGEQYF. The CDR3 coding sequence is TGTGCCAGCAGCTGGGGGGCCGGCGAGCAGTACTTC. The entire variable domain, with the rest obtained from reference TRBV7-9 and TRBJ2-7, is as follows: DTGVSQNPRHKITKRGQNVTFRCDPISEHNRLYWYRQTLGQGPEFLTYFQNEAQLEKSRLLSDRFSAERPKGSFSTLEIQRTEQGDSAMYLCASSWGAGEQYFGPGTRLTVT.

This chain uses TRBV7-2 with TRBJ2-3; 10 bases are a match to TRBD1. V shed 3 bases, J shed 8 bases, and the junction held 14 bases outside the gene matches. The CDR3 totals 17 residues. Germline values: CDR1 SGHTA, CDR2 FQGNSA. The CDR3 loop is CASSFHRDRGLYGTQYF. CDR3 DNA sequence: TGTGCCAGCAGCTTTCACCGGGACAGGGGACTATATGGTACGCAGTATTTT.

The rearrangement links TRBV18 to TRBJ2-1; D may be TRBD1 (6 bases). V lost 6 bases to trimming and J lost 0 bases, with 12 bases between them. There are 15 residues in the CDR3. Germline loops: CDR1 KGHSH, CDR2 LQKENI. For the CDR3, the DNA is TGTGCCAGCTCCCAGGACAGCGGCTCCTACAATGAGCAGTTCTTC. Amino acid sequence: CASSQDSGSYNEQFF.

The V call is TRBV9, the J call TRBJ1-3; D call uncertain. CDR1 SGDLS and CDR2 YYNGEE come from the germline V gene. V shed 0 bases and J shed 0 bases, with 16 bases lying between them. The CDR3 is 18 amino acids. CDR3 sequence reads: CASSVGAATTHSGNTIYF. CDR3 DNA: TGTGCCAGCAGCGTAGGGGCAGCTACTACTCACTCTGGAAACACCATATATTTT.

This clone was observed a few times. V usage is TRBV19 and J usage is TRBJ2-6; D is uncertain. CDR1 is LNHDA and CDR2 is SQIVND in the germline V gene (reference sequence). The CDR3 has 16 residues. V was clipped by 7 bases and J by 0 bases, with 13 bases between them. As DNA, the CDR3 is TGTGCCAGTAATAAACGGTCGGGCTCTGGGGCCAACGTCCTGACTTTC. This encodes CASNKRSGSGANVLTF.

The chain carries TRBV9 and TRBJ2-1; TRBD1 matches at 9 bases. The junction had 4 bases not matched to a gene; V was cut back by 1 base and J by 5 bases. Germline V gene lookup returns CDR1 SGDLS and CDR2 YYNGEE. The CDR3 is 15 residues long. The CDR3 loop reads CASSVIGDRDNEQFF. For the CDR3, the DNA is TGTGCCAGCAGCGTAATTGGGGACAGGGACAATGAGCAGTTCTTC.

The chain combines TRBV28 with TRBJ2-2; 7 bases are a match to TRBD1. Germline values: CDR1 MDHEN, CDR2 SYDVKM. There are 18 residues in the CDR3. With V trimmed by 1 base and J by 6 bases, 14 bases remained unmatched. The CDR3 sequence is CASSLSSRQQGLPGELFF. CDR3 DNA sequence: TGTGCCAGCAGTTTATCCTCCCGACAACAGGGGCTGCCCGGGGAGCTGTTTTTT. Filled out from reference TRBV28 and TRBJ2-2, the complete variable domain reads DVKVTQSSRYLVKRTGEKVFLECVQDMDHENMFWYRQDPGLGLRLIYFSYDVKMKEKGDIPEGYSVSREKKERFSLILESASTNQTSMYLCASSLSSRQQGLPGELFFGEGSRLTVL.

V gene TRBV7-8 combines with J gene TRBJ2-7; 14 bases agree with TRBD2. Germline V gene lookup returns CDR1 SGHVS and CDR2 FQNEAQ. The CDR3 covers 18 residues. Losses at the gene ends were 5 bases for V and 2 bases for J; bases not matched to a gene: 11. CDR3 residues: CASSPGLAGGRKTYEQYF. In nucleotides, the CDR3 is TGTGCCAGCAGCCCCGGACTAGCGGGAGGCCGAAAGACCTACGAGCAGTACTTC.

This clone was seen many times. This sequence joins TRBV10-3 and TRBJ1-5, with 8 bases matching TRBD1. Germline values: CDR1 ENHRY, CDR2 SYGVKD. The CDR3 runs 15 residues. After removal of 10 bases from V and 5 bases from J, the junction contained 13 bases not matched to a gene. The CDR3 sequence: CATSLTGERDQPQHF. As DNA, the CDR3 is TGTGCCACCAGCCTGACAGGGGAAAGGGATCAGCCCCAGCATTTT.

Concerning this clone: This likely came from a read error, as a far larger clone is one base away. The V call is TRBV5-4, the J call TRBJ2-7, with 13 bases lining up with TRBD2. V shed 0 bases and J 6 bases; nucleotides not matched to a gene: 0. The length of the CDR3 is 14 residues. Per germline, CDR1 SGHNT and CDR2 YYREEE (reference sequence). DNA for the CDR3: TGTGCCAGCAGCTTGGGACTAGCGGGAGGCGAGCAGTACTTC. Translated, it gives CASSLGLAGGEQYF.

The V gene is TRBV2, the J gene TRBJ2-7; the D is unclear. The germline V gene has CDR1 SNHLY and CDR2 FYNNEI. This CDR3 is 13 amino acids long. V was trimmed by 7 bases and J by 0 bases, leaving 10 bases between them. The CDR3 coding sequence is TGTGCCAGCAAGGACCTGAGCTCCTACGAGCAGTACTTC. This translates into CASKDLSSYEQYF.

The V gene is TRBV15, the J gene TRBJ1-1, with D hard to call. The germline gives CDR1 LNHNV, CDR2 YYDKDF (reference sequence). V was cut by 0 bases and J by 1 base, with 6 bases left in between. This CDR3 comprises 14 residues. In DNA, the CDR3 is TGTGCCACCAGCAGAGATTCGAGGAACACTGAAGCTTTCTTT. Translated: CATSRDSRNTEAFF.

The count of this clone is one. The chain joins TRBV27 to TRBJ2-2; D is perhaps TRBD1 (5 bases). The CDR3 sequence is 13 residues long. Between the trimmed V and J ends, which lost 4 bases and 7 bases, there was a span of 10 bases. From germline, CDR1 is MNHEY and CDR2 SMNVEV (reference sequence). CDR3 sequence: CASSSRVGGELFF. Here the CDR3 DNA reads TGTGCCAGCAGTTCCAGGGTGGGCGGGGAGCTGTTTTTT.

V gene TRBV13 combines with J gene TRBJ2-7; 8 bases fit TRBD2. The CDR3 covers 18 residues. Germline lookup yields CDR1 PRHDT and CDR2 FYEKMQ (reference sequence). V shed 3 bases, J shed 6 bases, and the junction held 19 bases outside the gene matches. The CDR3 DNA sequence: TGTGCCAGCAGCTTCCGAGCCAGCGGGAGAGGGGGGCGGGGCGAGCAGTACTTC. Translation: CASSFRASGRGGRGEQYF.

A few counts support this clone. J is TRBJ2-7 and V is TRBV25-1; 10 bases are a match to TRBD1. The V gene's germline CDR1 is MGHDK and CDR2 SYGVNS. V was pared by 9 bases and J by 0 bases, with 8 bases of the junction left unmatched. The CDR3 runs to 15 residues. CDR3 sequence reads: CASLGRDRGSYEQYF. The CDR3 DNA sequence: TGTGCCAGTCTCGGCCGGGACAGGGGCTCCTACGAGCAGTACTTC.

This clone was picked up many times. The rearrangement uses TRBV5-1 and TRBJ1-2, with 7 bases aligning to TRBD1. Germline V gene data show CDR1 as SGHRS and CDR2 as YFSETQ. With 1 base clipped from V and 7 bases from J, the junction kept 4 bases outside the gene matches. The CDR3 spans 13 residues. The CDR3 bases are TGCGCCAGCAGCTTGACAGGGGATGCTGGCTACACCTTC. Translated, it gives CASSLTGDAGYTF.

This chain uses TRBV9 with TRBJ1-5; no clear D. V dropped 2 bases and J dropped 4 bases, with 10 bases sitting between them. CDR1 and CDR2 (germline): SGDLS, YYNGEE. The CDR3 extends over 14 amino acids. The CDR3 region has the DNA TGTGCCAGCAGCGTCGGAACGATGAATCAGCCCCAGCATTTT. It specifies CASSVGTMNQPQHF.

The rearrangement links TRBV9 to TRBJ2-3; possibly TRBD2 for D (5 bases). Germline-derived CDR1 and CDR2 are SGDLS and YYNGEE. Trimming left V 4 bases short and J 0 bases short, with 12 bases between. The CDR3 sequence is 15 residues long. This CDR3 reads CASSLVGSSTDTQYF. CDR3 coding DNA: TGTGCCAGCAGCTTGGTGGGGAGTAGCACAGATACGCAGTATTTT.

The chain joins TRBV9 to TRBJ1-3; D perhaps matches TRBD1 (6 bases). This CDR3 region has 15 residues. Germline V CDR1 and CDR2: SGDLS, YYNGEE. Trimming took off 1 base at V and 4 bases at J, with 12 bases between the two ends. CDR3 coding DNA: TGTGCCAGCAGCGTAACGTGGGACACCGGAAACACCATATATTTT. It translates to CASSVTWDTGNTIYF.

The CDR3 DNA sequence: TGTGCCAGCAGCTTAGGGGCGGGAACCCACTACGAGCAGTACTTC. Its protein is CASSLGAGTHYEQYF. This chain connects TRBV7-8 to TRBJ2-7; maybe TRBD2 (6 bases). The V end lost 1 base, the J end lost 3 bases, and 13 bases lay between the germline ends. This CDR3 has 15 residues. CDR1 is SGHVS, CDR2 FQNEAQ, per germline.

This clone has at least ten counts. The V gene is TRBV2, the J gene TRBJ2-3; D ambiguous. V lost 5 bases and J lost 2, with 8 bases in between. Germline-derived CDR1 and CDR2 are SNHLY and FYNNEI. The CDR3 covers 13 residues. The CDR3 here is CASSMAFTDTQYF. Written as DNA, the CDR3 is TGTGCCAGCAGTATGGCCTTCACAGATACGCAGTATTTT.

V usage is TRBV11-2 and J usage is TRBJ2-7; D uncertain. CDR1 and CDR2 (germline): SGHAT, FQNNGV. Deletions cut 0 bases from V and 2 bases from J, with 5 bases between. The CDR3 has 13 amino acids. The CDR3 protein is CASSLDPPYEQYF. The CDR3, as DNA: TGTGCCAGCAGCTTAGACCCCCCCTACGAGCAGTACTTC. Using reference TRBV11-2 and TRBJ2-7 for the parts outside the CDR3, the full variable domain is EAGVAQSPRYKIIEKRQSVAFWCNPISGHATLYWYQQILGQGPKLLIQFQNNGVVDDSQLPKDRFSAERLKGVDSTLKIQPAKLEDSAVYLCASSLDPPYEQYFGPGTRLTVT.

The chain recombines TRBV19 with TRBJ2-7, with TRBD1 identical over 7 bases. The V and J ends lost 4 bases and 3 bases, in that order; junction bases with no gene match: 3. Looked up from germline, CDR1 is LNHDA and CDR2 is SQIVND (reference sequence). CDR3 size: 13 residues. The CDR3 DNA is TGTGCCAGTAGTACCCGGACAGGCTACGAGCAGTACTTC. It encodes CASSTRTGYEQYF.

The chain employs TRBV5-1 and TRBJ2-5, with TRBD1 matching 9 bases. The CDR3 spans 15 residues. Per the germline V gene, CDR1 is SGHRS and CDR2 is YFSETQ. With V trimmed by 4 bases and J by 0 bases, 4 bases remained unmatched. The CDR3 is CASSDGQGYQETQYF. The CDR3 coding sequence is TGCGCCAGCAGCGATGGACAGGGGTACCAAGAGACCCAGTACTTC.

As regards this clone: It may be a read error: a sequence one base away is much more abundant. This chain connects TRBV25-1 to TRBJ2-2, with 7 bases that match TRBD1. Germline CDR1 reads MGHDK; CDR2 reads SYGVNS. Unmatched junction bases numbered 1, after V lost 6 bases and J lost 3 bases. The CDR3 consists of 13 residues. CDR3 protein: CASSDRDTGELFF. CDR3 DNA sequence: TGTGCCAGCAGCGACAGGGACACCGGGGAGCTGTTTTTT.